This TCR beta chain was documented in a study of T cells in Graves' hyperthyroidism and ophthalmopathy. Amplification targeted TCR beta CDR3 regions from RNA transcripts. An initial round of RT-PCR targeting the TCR CDR3 relied on the HTBI primer set. Via MiXCR, TCRdb re-called the multiplex PCR reads, giving one row per CDR3 protein. The table lists approximately 640,000 distinct CDR3 sequences, roughly 46% of them singletons. Of note for this clonotype: Its target is unknown.

Based on clinical symptoms, serum thyroxine and TRAb, thyroid ultrasound and orbital computed tomography, diagnoses were reached. Findings and caveats of the study: The model made its ophthalmopathy prediction, and onset followed a median approximately 6 months later. Appearing also in blood were most of the thyroid clonotypes expanded above 0.001.

The source of this sequence is an adult man with Graves' disease, either hyperthyroidism or ophthalmopathy (not recorded which). Sequenced input: peripheral blood or thyroid tissue (not recorded which).

The CDR3 here is CASSLGPAGGPGEQYF. CDR3 DNA sequence: TGCGCCAGCAGCTTGGGGCCAGCGGGAGGGCCAGGGGAGCAGTACTTC. The V and J genes are TRBV5-1 and TRBJ2-7; TRBD2 matches at 10 bases. V shed 0 bases and J 7 bases; nucleotides not matched to a gene: 10. Germline V gene data show CDR1 as SGHRS and CDR2 as YFSETQ. The CDR3 covers 16 residues.